This T cell receptor beta chain is drawn from a study of blood T cell repertoires in COVID-19 (TCRdb year 2020). Regarding the research as a whole: Collaborator samples came from the United States, Italy and Spain and covered acute and convalescent phases of COVID-19. Deeply sampled blood TCRbeta repertoires from subjects exposed to, actively infected with, or recovered from COVID-19 were included in the dataset. Nearly every sample came with metadata listing a de-identified subject ID, COVID-19 status, age in years and sex. The samples were drawn from the first 160 participants of the ongoing ImmuneRACE study and from 1,254 subjects provided by 6 global collaborators. The prospective study material was composed of cDNA or gDNA derived from T cells, B-cell-depleted T cells, or PBMCs. HLA class I and class II types, where available, came from metadata supplied by the sample provider rather than from assay-based typing. A freely available public database, intended as a resource for researchers studying the immune response to SARS-CoV-2, is where the repertoires were released. Overall study outcomes, separate from this receptor: The amount of clinical and demographic metadata varied by source and participant and was provided uncurated.

The immunoSEQ Assay, a bias-controlled multiplex PCR, was used to amplify TCRbeta CDR3 regions from genomic DNA. Per the source publication's procedure: Nucleated cell counts per sample were estimated from amplification of reference gene primers within the assay. To quantify the absolute abundance of each unique TCRbeta CDR3 rearrangement, sequence reads were collapsed and filtered. Productive Simpson clonality was computed per sample as the square root of Simpson's diversity index over productive rearrangements. This immuneACCESS table, as held by TCRdb, lists in-frame sequences with V and J called but not all clones. Of the missing ones, under half trace to an unresolved V gene in checked studies; the others have no known cause. The DNA was the basis for D and trimming; V, J and clone size are from that table. The sample has about 140,000 clones on record, over 65% of them singletons. The top ten clonotypes cover 4.5% of the sample.

Of note for this clone: Its recognized antigen is unknown. Within one base of it there is no much larger clone, and no base qualities were kept.

CDR1 and CDR2, per the germline V gene, are LGHNA and YNFKEQ. V was cut back by 0 bases and J by 0 bases, leaving a gap of 15 bases between them. Including cysteine and phenylalanine, the CDR3 has 18 amino acids. CDR3 DNA only is kept here, 54 bases in frame from base 1. Whole blood was collected in K2EDTA tubes by collaborating institutions according to the institutions' own protocols. For TCRbeta analysis, collaborator samples were shipped as frozen whole blood, as isolated PBMCs, or as DNA extracted from either sample type. The sequence is built from TRBV4-2 and TRBJ1-3, with the D segment identity uncertain. The TCR comes from an elderly woman with active or convalescent COVID-19. Sequencing was carried out using peripheral blood. The CDR3 is CASSQDGGGLGSGNTIYF. The bases read TGTGCCAGCAGCCAAGATGGTGGAGGGTTGGGCTCTGGAAACACCATATATTTT.